This T cell receptor beta chain is drawn from a study of tumor-infiltrating lymphocytes in primary liver carcinoma. About the research overall: The patients comprised men and women between the ages of 30 and 69 years. Staging placed the tumors at T1-T3 N0M0, and they measured about 4.2 to 10 cm across. Study conclusions and caveats: Relative to tumor region pairs, the tumor-adjacent and tumor-blood pairs showed overlap that was lower. Compared with blood, tumor repertoires held significantly more in their top 250 clones.

The CDR3 is 18 residues long. Germline V gene data show CDR1 as SEHNR and CDR2 as FQNEAQ (reference sequence). Trimming left V 0 bases short and J 1 base short, with 18 bases between. As for this clonotype: Its antigen is not identified.

Researchers generated TCR beta cDNA from about 530 ng of total RNA, relying on a constant-region primer. Researchers made the TCR beta libraries by running three nested multiplex PCR rounds with slightly modified ARM-PCR. PCR rounds one and two used TRBV1-TRBV30 forward primers with a C-beta reverse primer for about 9 cycles each. TCRdb reanalysed the multiplex PCR reads using MiXCR and keeps one entry per CDR3 protein. The sample lists roughly 180,000 distinct CDR3 sequences, over 45% occurring once. It was unsorted whole blood that yielded blood RNA, and germline DNA was also extracted. The source material was peripheral blood. The chain has TRBV7-9 and TRBJ1-1; possible D gene TRBD1, 5 bases. The receptor was derived from a man aged 40-50 years with primary liver carcinoma and hepatitis B virus infection. The CDR3 coding sequence is TGTGCCAGCAGCTTAGCGTTCGGTCTCCAGGGTGGGAACACTGAAGCTTTCTTT. Translation: CASSLAFGLQGGNTEAFF. Full variable domain (outside the CDR3, taken from reference TRBV7-9 and TRBJ1-1): DTGVSQNPRHKITKRGQNVTFRCDPISEHNRLYWYRQTLGQGPEFLTYFQNEAQLEKSRLLSDRFSAERPKGSFSTLEIQRTEQGDSAMYLCASSLAFGLQGGNTEAFFGQGTRLTVV.